One and the same sample provided the 9 T cell receptor beta chains below, sequenced in a study of blood T cell repertoires in COVID-19. The repertoire was sequenced with immunoSEQ multiplex PCR; TCRdb's copy has only in-frame clones and lacks some. The data hold roughly 140,000 clones, with approximately 86% observed a single time. Sequences were obtained from peripheral blood. These receptors were obtained from a man aged 65 to 79 with acute or convalescent COVID-19.

J is TRBJ1-1 and V is TRBV3-1 (or the pseudogene TRBV3-2); D may be TRBD1 (6 bases). The CDR3 sequence is 15 residues long. Germline-derived CDR1 and CDR2 are LGHDT and YNNKEL (reference sequence). Trimming shortened V by 4 bases and J by 8 bases, and 20 bases separated the two germline ends. The CDR3 DNA reads as TGTGCCAGCAGCCTCCTCCCGGGGGGCAGTCGCGAAGCTTTCTTT. Protein product: CASSLLPGGSREAFF.

The rearrangement joins TRBV6-5 to TRBJ1-2, with 7 bases fitting TRBD1. The CDR3 contains 13 residues. The germline gives CDR1 MNHEY, CDR2 SVGAGI. J lost 7 bases, V lost 5 bases, and 7 bases had no gene match. CDR3 protein: CASSPQGRRGYTF. The CDR3 DNA reads as TGTGCCAGCAGTCCACAGGGGCGCCGTGGCTACACCTTC.

The rearrangement joins TRBV6-6 to TRBJ2-3, with a tentative D call TRBD2 (7 bases). In germline, CDR1 is MNHNY, CDR2 SVGAGI (reference sequence). This CDR3 contains 17 residues. V lost 5 bases and J 2 bases, leaving 20 bases between the germline ends. For the CDR3, the DNA is TGTGCCAGCAGTCCCCCGGGGGCTAGCGGTAACACAGATACGCAGTATTTT. As protein: CASSPPGASGNTDTQYF.

This chain uses TRBV10-3 with TRBJ2-5; possible D gene TRBD2, 5 bases. Germline CDR1 ENHRY, CDR2 SYGVKD. V lost 0 bases, J lost 5 bases, and 10 bases lay in between. The CDR3 length is 14 residues. CDR3 sequence reads: CAISESRGMETQYF. The CDR3 region has the DNA TGTGCCATCAGTGAGTCGAGAGGGATGGAGACCCAGTACTTC.

V usage is TRBV12-5 and J usage is TRBJ1-5; D remains ambiguous. Looked up from germline, CDR1 is LGHNT and CDR2 is FRNRAP. This CDR3 comprises 12 residues. V lost 5 bases and J 5 bases, leaving 7 bases between the germline ends. The CDR3 here is CASGAGDQPQHF. CDR3 DNA: TGTGCTAGTGGTGCCGGGGATCAGCCCCAGCATTTT. The full variable domain, with the rest looked up from reference TRBV12-5 and TRBJ1-5, is DARVTQTPRHKVTEMGQEVTMRCQPILGHNTVFWYRQTMMQGLELLAYFRNRAPLDDSGMPKDRFSAEMPDATLATLKIQPSEPRDSAVYFCASGAGDQPQHFGDGTRLSIL.

CDR3 DNA sequence: TGCGCCAGCAGCTTGGGGACTAGCGGGGCCTACGAGCAGTACTTC. This sequence encodes CASSLGTSGAYEQYF. The chain recombines TRBV5-1 with TRBJ2-7; 12 nucleotides line up with TRBD2. V dropped 0 bases and J dropped 2; count of bases not matched to a gene: 0. The CDR3 is made up of 15 amino acids. The germline V gene encodes CDR1 SGHRS and CDR2 YFSETQ. The variable domain in full, completed from reference TRBV5-1 and TRBJ2-7, reads KAGVTQTPRYLIKTRGQQVTLSCSPISGHRSVSWYQQTPGQGLQFLFEYFSETQRNKGNFPGRFSGRQFSNSRSEMNVSTLELGDSALYLCASSLGTSGAYEQYFGPGTRLTVT.

This CDR3 reads CASSRQAVRNYGYTF. In DNA, the CDR3 is TGTGCCAGCAGTCGCCAAGCGGTCCGTAACTATGGCTACACCTTC. The rearrangement links TRBV28 to TRBJ1-2; no reliable D call. V was pared by 5 bases and J by 1 base, with 14 bases between. The germline V gene encodes CDR1 MDHEN and CDR2 SYDVKM. This CDR3 is 15 amino acids long.

In this sample, this clone turned up once. The rearrangement uses TRBV21-1 and TRBJ1-2; the DNA was not used to check the table's D call, TRBD1. TRBV21-1 is described as a pseudogene. CDR3 length: 15 amino acids. The CDR3 DNA sequence: TGTGCCAGCAGCCGGCACGGGACAGAGATTTATGGCTACACCTTC. Its translation: CASSRHGTEIYGYTF.

The chain carries TRBV7-6 and TRBJ2-1, with TRBD2 matching 9 bases. J was trimmed by 9 bases and V by 2 bases; bases with no gene match: 8. In germline, CDR1 is SGHVS, CDR2 FNYEAQ. The CDR3 loop spans 15 amino acids. The CDR3 DNA reads TGTGCCAGCAGCTTACTGGTAGCGGGAGAAGGTGAGCAGTTCTTC. Amino acid sequence: CASSLLVAGEGEQFF.